These 25 T cell receptor beta chains were sequenced from one sample in a study of early T cells in non-severe SARS-CoV-2 infection. Each CDR3 protein is one row after TCRdb ran MiXCR on the 5' RACE reads. The sample carries 70,000 to 85,000 distinct CDR3 sequences, around 10% recorded once. The sample consisted of whole blood. The receptors originated from an adult who was a healthcare worker with PCR-confirmed SARS-CoV-2 infection or an uninfected control (not recorded which).

This clonotype was seen only a few times. As DNA, the CDR3 is TGTGCCAGCAGCTTAGGAAGCGGGAGGGCCAGTCAGGAGACCCAGTACTTC. Residues: CASSLGSGRASQETQYF. The chain uses TRBV7-6 and TRBJ2-5; TRBD2 agrees at 10 bases. The CDR3 has 17 residues. V lost 1 base and J lost 5; bases outside the gene matches: 10. Looked up from germline, CDR1 is SGHVS and CDR2 is FNYEAQ. The entire variable domain, with the rest obtained from reference TRBV7-6 and TRBJ2-5, is as follows: GAGVSQSPRYKVTKRGQDVALRCDPISGHVSLYWYRQALGQGPEFLTYFNYEAQQDKSGLPNDRFSAERPEGSISTLTIQRTEQRDSAMYRCASSLGSGRASQETQYFGPGTRLLVL.

The chain links TRBV27 to TRBJ2-2; 14 positions agree with TRBD2. J gave up 5 bases and V 5 bases, and 16 bases lay outside the gene matches. CDR1 MNHEY and CDR2 SMNVEV come from the germline V gene (reference sequence). CDR3 size: 20 residues. This CDR3 is CASSLYPGTSGRVRTGELFF. The CDR3 DNA sequence: TGTGCCAGCAGTCTATATCCCGGGACTAGCGGGAGAGTCCGAACCGGGGAGCTGTTTTTT.

This clonotype was detected once. The rearrangement joins TRBV25-1 to TRBJ2-7, with 7 bases that match TRBD2. V trimming: 3 bases; J trimming: 4 bases; junction bases outside the gene matches: 3. Germline V gives CDR1 MGHDK, CDR2 SYGVNS. The CDR3 length is 13 residues. The CDR3 loop is CASSESGVYEQYF. Written as DNA, the CDR3 is TGTGCCAGCAGTGAGAGCGGGGTTTACGAGCAGTACTTC.

The chain employs TRBV6-6 and TRBJ1-1; D not resolved. CDR3 length: 15 amino acids. V was cut by 5 bases and J by 2 bases, with 15 bases left in between. Germline-derived CDR1 and CDR2 are MNHNY and SVGAGI (reference sequence). DNA of the CDR3: TGTGCCAGCAGTCACGAGGCGCGGGGAAACACTGAAGCTTTCTTT. Its translation: CASSHEARGNTEAFF.

This clonotype was recorded many times. For the CDR3, the DNA is TGTGCCAGCAGCTTCTGGCAGGCGAGCAATGAGCAGTTCTTC. It translates to CASSFWQASNEQFF. The chain combines TRBV11-2 with TRBJ2-1; D is unresolved. V lost 3 bases, J lost 6 bases, and 12 bases lay in between. This CDR3 has 14 amino acids. Germline CDR1 reads SGHAT; CDR2 reads FQNNGV.

This clonotype appeared many times. This chain uses TRBV28 with TRBJ1-5, with TRBD1 matching over 7 bases. The CDR3 is 14 residues long. Germline lookup yields CDR1 MDHEN and CDR2 SYDVKM. With V trimmed by 3 bases and J by 6 bases, 5 bases remained unmatched. This chain's CDR3 is CASSLAGGIQPQHF. The CDR3 nucleotides are TGTGCCAGCAGTTTGGCAGGGGGAATTCAGCCCCAGCATTTT. Full variable domain (missing parts from reference TRBV28 and TRBJ1-5): DVKVTQSSRYLVKRTGEKVFLECVQDMDHENMFWYRQDPGLGLRLIYFSYDVKMKEKGDIPEGYSVSREKKERFSLILESASTNQTSMYLCASSLAGGIQPQHFGDGTRLSIL.

This clonotype was detected many times. The chain uses TRBV28 and TRBJ2-2; D is unresolved. CDR1 MDHEN and CDR2 SYDVKM come from the germline V gene. Trimming pared 3 bases from V and 1 base from J, leaving 18 bases between. The CDR3 consists of 18 residues. CDR3 bases: TGTGCCAGCAGTTTTCTATCCCCGAGGAGTCGGAACACCGGGGAGCTGTTTTTT. This sequence encodes CASSFLSPRSRNTGELFF.

This clonotype has at least ten counts. The J gene is TRBJ2-3, the V gene TRBV12-3 or TRBV12-4, with D possibly matching TRBD1 (6 bases). The CDR3 has 16 residues. V dropped 3 bases and J dropped 0 bases, with 13 bases sitting between them. CDR3 protein: CASSFPGQISTDTQYF. The CDR3, as DNA: TGTGCCAGCAGTTTTCCAGGACAGATCAGCACAGATACGCAGTATTTT.

This clonotype has a count of ten or more. The rearrangement uses TRBV20-1 and TRBJ2-1, with TRBD2 matching over 7 bases. Germline V lookup: CDR1 DFQATT, CDR2 SNEGSKA (reference sequence). V lost 6 bases, J lost 8 bases, and 7 bases stayed unmatched. The CDR3 contains 12 residues. CDR3 DNA: TGCAGTGCCTCGTGGGGGAGGGATGAGCAGTTCTTC. This sequence encodes CSASWGRDEQFF.

This clonotype was picked up many times. The CDR3 coding sequence is TGTGCCAGCAGTCTCCAATTCGTCGAGACCCAGTACTTC. Translated: CASSLQFVETQYF. This chain connects TRBV5-4 to TRBJ2-5, with D hard to call. The CDR3 runs to 13 residues. Germline lookup yields CDR1 SGHNT and CDR2 YYREEE (reference sequence). V gave up 5 bases and J gave up 5 bases, with 13 bases separating them.

This clonotype was detected many times. The chain links TRBV29-1 to TRBJ2-5; no clear D. The CDR3 is 11 amino acids. Trimming shortened V by 3 bases and J by 4 bases, and 6 bases separated the two germline ends. Germline V CDR1 and CDR2: SQVTM, ANQGSEA. Written as DNA, the CDR3 is TGCAGCGTTGACCGCACAGAGACCCAGTACTTC. This codes for CSVDRTETQYF. The full variable domain, in which reference TRBV29-1 and TRBJ2-5 provide the parts outside the CDR3, is SAVISQKPSRDICQRGTSLTIQCQVDSQVTMMFWYRQQPGQSLTLIATANQGSEATYESGFVIDKFPISRPNLTFSTLTVSNMSPEDSSIYLCSVDRTETQYFGPGTRLLVL.

This clonotype was seen at least ten times. The chain is built from TRBV7-9 and TRBJ1-1; the D is unclear. Germline-derived CDR1 and CDR2 are SEHNR and FQNEAQ (reference sequence). Between the trimmed V and J ends, which lost 2 bases and 8 bases, there was a span of 3 bases. This CDR3 has 10 amino acids. CDR3 sequence: CASSLWEAFF. For the CDR3, the DNA is TGTGCCAGCAGCTTATGGGAAGCTTTCTTT.

This clonotype was found a few times. The chain has TRBV13 and TRBJ2-3; D perhaps matches TRBD2 (6 bases). The germline V gene has CDR1 PRHDT and CDR2 FYEKMQ (reference sequence). The CDR3 totals 16 residues. V lost 4 bases and J lost 3, with 17 bases in between. The CDR3 DNA reads as TGTGCCAGCAGCTATACTGGGGCTAGCGATACAGATACGCAGTATTTT. Translating gives CASSYTGASDTDTQYF. The variable domain in full, completed from reference TRBV13 and TRBJ2-3, reads AAGVIQSPRHLIKEKRETATLKCYPIPRHDTVYWYQQGPGQDPQFLISFYEKMQSDKGSIPDRFSAQQFSDYHSELNMSSLELGDSALYFCASSYTGASDTDTQYFGPGTRLTVL.

This clonotype occurred a few times. This chain joins TRBV19 and TRBJ2-7; 9 positions match TRBD1. CDR3 length: 15 amino acids. Unmatched junction bases numbered 5, after V lost 3 bases and J lost 2 bases. Germline CDR1 is LNHDA and CDR2 is SQIVND (reference sequence). The CDR3 is CASSMARQGAYEQYF. The CDR3, as DNA: TGTGCCAGTAGTATGGCGAGACAGGGGGCCTACGAGCAGTACTTC.

This clonotype has ten or more counts. This chain joins TRBV6-6 and TRBJ2-1, with D possibly being TRBD1 (5 bases). Trimming cost V 5 bases and J 10 bases, with 9 bases left between them. Germline values: CDR1 MNHNY, CDR2 SVGAGI (reference sequence). The CDR3 sequence is 11 residues long. The CDR3 DNA is TGTGCCAGCAGTAAGGACACGGAGCAGTTCTTC. This sequence encodes CASSKDTEQFF.

The chain has TRBV11-2 and TRBJ1-5; tentative D call: TRBD1 (5 bases). Germline CDR1 is SGHAT and CDR2 is FQNNGV. CDR3 length equals 15 residues. Trimming removed 0 bases from V and 2 bases from J, with 8 bases in between. In nucleotides, the CDR3 is TGTGCCAGCAGCTTAGAGTCGGGGGGCAATCAGCCCCAGCATTTT. Residues: CASSLESGGNQPQHF. The full variable domain, completed using reference TRBV11-2 and TRBJ1-5, is EAGVAQSPRYKIIEKRQSVAFWCNPISGHATLYWYQQILGQGPKLLIQFQNNGVVDDSQLPKDRFSAERLKGVDSTLKIQPAKLEDSAVYLCASSLESGGNQPQHFGDGTRLSIL.

This clonotype was detected ten times or more. The V and J genes are TRBV2 and TRBJ2-3; 8 nucleotides line up with TRBD2. Germline CDR1 and CDR2: SNHLY and FYNNEI. CDR3 length: 16 residues. J lost 4 bases, V lost 2 bases, and 8 bases had no gene match. CDR3 bases: TGTGCCAGCAGTGAAACTAGCGGCTTTCCGGCAGATACGCAGTATTTT. As protein: CASSETSGFPADTQYF.

This chain links TRBV3-1 with TRBJ2-3, with TRBD2 matching over 11 bases. V gave up 5 bases and J gave up 0 bases; unmatched junction bases: 4. Germline V gene sequence: CDR1 LGHDT, CDR2 YNNKEL (reference sequence). There are 16 residues in the CDR3. The DNA for the CDR3 is TGTGCCAGCAGCGGGACTAGCGGCTCAAGCACAGATACGCAGTATTTT. Its translation is CASSGTSGSSTDTQYF.

The chain joins TRBV13 to TRBJ2-7; 8 bases fit TRBD2. V lost 4 bases, J lost 2 bases, and 10 bases stayed unmatched. CDR1 is PRHDT, CDR2 FYEKMQ, per germline (reference sequence). The CDR3 loop spans 16 amino acids. The CDR3 DNA reads as TGTGCCAGCAGCTCCCAAGAAAGCGGGAGTCCCTACGAGCAGTACTTC. Encoded protein: CASSSQESGSPYEQYF. The full variable domain, with the rest looked up from reference TRBV13 and TRBJ2-7, is AAGVIQSPRHLIKEKRETATLKCYPIPRHDTVYWYQQGPGQDPQFLISFYEKMQSDKGSIPDRFSAQQFSDYHSELNMSSLELGDSALYFCASSSQESGSPYEQYFGPGTRLTVT.

The chain links TRBV29-1 to TRBJ2-3; the D is unclear. Per the germline V gene, CDR1 is SQVTM and CDR2 is ANQGSEA. V dropped 3 bases and J dropped 5 bases, with 9 bases sitting between them. CDR3 length: 12 amino acids. DNA for the CDR3: TGCAGCGTTGAGCAGGCTGGAGATACGCAGTATTTT. Amino acids: CSVEQAGDTQYF.

This clonotype was recorded at least ten times. V gene TRBV3-1 combines with J gene TRBJ2-7, with D perhaps TRBD1 (6 bases). The CDR3 spans 15 residues. Germline lookup yields CDR1 LGHDT and CDR2 YNNKEL (reference sequence). Trimming left V 0 bases short and J 0 bases short, with 9 bases between. The CDR3 is CASSQDWTDSYEQYF. The CDR3 DNA is TGTGCCAGCAGCCAAGACTGGACAGACTCCTACGAGCAGTACTTC.

This clonotype has more than one count but fewer than ten. The V and J genes are TRBV12-3 or TRBV12-4 and TRBJ1-1; D is undetermined. V was pared by 7 bases and J by 1 base, with 10 bases between. This CDR3 contains 13 residues. The DNA for the CDR3 is TGTGCCAGCAATGTAAGACAGAACACTGAAGCTTTCTTT. It yields the protein CASNVRQNTEAFF.

This clonotype was counted only a few times. V usage is TRBV11-3 and J usage is TRBJ2-1, with a tentative D call TRBD2 (5 bases). Looked up from germline, CDR1 is SGHNT and CDR2 is YENEEA. The CDR3 is 19 amino acids. Deletions cut 5 bases from V and 5 bases from J, with 28 bases between. As DNA, the CDR3 is TGTGCCAGCAGCCCTAATTGGCCAAGCGTGGTAGCGAGGGACAATGAGCAGTTCTTC. It translates to CASSPNWPSVVARDNEQFF.

This clonotype showed up many times. The chain combines TRBV12-3 or TRBV12-4 with TRBJ1-2; D unclear. V gave up 3 bases and J gave up 8 bases, with 13 bases separating them. This CDR3 is built from 13 residues. The CDR3 loop reads CASSFVTAQGYTF. The CDR3 DNA reads TGTGCCAGCAGTTTCGTCACAGCACAAGGCTACACCTTC.

This clonotype was seen ten or more times. This chain uses TRBV24-1 with TRBJ2-3, with TRBD1 identical over 8 bases. The germline gives CDR1 KGHDR, CDR2 SFDVKD. This CDR3 has 18 amino acids. Trimming cost V 3 bases and J 5 bases; bases outside gene matches: 15. CDR3 in amino acids: CATSDPSIAGTGKDTQYF. As DNA, the CDR3 is TGTGCCACCAGTGATCCCTCAATTGCCGGGACAGGCAAAGATACGCAGTATTTT.